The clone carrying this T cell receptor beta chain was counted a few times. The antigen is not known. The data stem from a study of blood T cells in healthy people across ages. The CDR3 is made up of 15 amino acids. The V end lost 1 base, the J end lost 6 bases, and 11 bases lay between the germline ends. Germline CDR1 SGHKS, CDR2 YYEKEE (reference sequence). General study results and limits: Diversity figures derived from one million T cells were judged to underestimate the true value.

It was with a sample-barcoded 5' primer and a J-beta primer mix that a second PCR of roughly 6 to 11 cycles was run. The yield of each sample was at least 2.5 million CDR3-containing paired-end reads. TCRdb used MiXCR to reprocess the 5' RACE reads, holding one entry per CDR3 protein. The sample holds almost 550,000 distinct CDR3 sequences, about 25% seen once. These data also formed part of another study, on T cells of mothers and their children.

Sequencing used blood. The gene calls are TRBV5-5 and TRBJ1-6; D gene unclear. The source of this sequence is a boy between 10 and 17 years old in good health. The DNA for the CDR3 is TGTGCCAGCAGCTTGTCTAGCAGTGGTAATTCACCCCTCCACTTT. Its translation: CASSLSSSGNSPLHF.